The T cell receptor beta chain described here comes from a study of T cell responses to AZD1222 COVID-19 vaccine. Generated by immunoSEQ multiplex PCR, the TCRdb table keeps only in-frame clones and is missing some. The table lists 97,000 or so clones, approximately 89% of them singletons, with 6.5% to 10% in the top ten. Overall study findings and caveats: After the peak T cell response, and only then, were repertoires sampled. The donor group comprised mostly white British people and more females; the analysis possibly underestimated clonal diversity. As reported, nearly half of all spike-specific TCRs target variant regions that are unmutated.

The CDR3 has 13 residues. V lost 3 bases and J lost 2, with 7 bases in between. Germline CDR1 SNHLY, CDR2 FYNNEI. On this clone: Its antigen is undetermined.

The clonotype comes from an adult who received the AZD1222 COVID-19 vaccine. The sample in question was peripheral blood, obtained 28 days after the second AZD1222 dose. The gene calls are TRBV2 and TRBJ1-2; tentative D call: TRBD1 (5 bases). In DNA, the CDR3 is TGTGCCAGCAGTGAGGGGGAGAACTATGGCTACACCTTC. Encoded protein: CASSEGENYGYTF.